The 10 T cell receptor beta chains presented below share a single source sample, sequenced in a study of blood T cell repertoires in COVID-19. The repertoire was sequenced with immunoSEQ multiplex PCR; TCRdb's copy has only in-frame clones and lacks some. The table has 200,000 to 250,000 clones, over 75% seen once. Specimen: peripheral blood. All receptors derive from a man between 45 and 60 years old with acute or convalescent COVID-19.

The CDR3 is CASSSQGAGNEQFF. DNA for the CDR3: TGTGCCAGCAGTTCTCAGGGGGCTGGCAATGAGCAGTTCTTC. The chain joins TRBV6-6 to TRBJ2-1, with 8 positions matching TRBD1. Germline V gene data show CDR1 as MNHNY and CDR2 as SVGAGI (reference sequence). The CDR3 consists of 14 residues. The trim removed 4 bases at V and 6 bases at J, leaving 5 bases unmatched.

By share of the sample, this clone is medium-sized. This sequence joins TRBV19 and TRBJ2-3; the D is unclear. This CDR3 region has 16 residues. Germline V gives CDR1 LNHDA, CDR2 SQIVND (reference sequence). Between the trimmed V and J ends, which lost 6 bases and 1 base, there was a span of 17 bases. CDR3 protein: CASSPHQVWGTDTQYF. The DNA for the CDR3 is TGTGCCAGTAGCCCCCACCAGGTGTGGGGCACAGATACGCAGTATTTT.

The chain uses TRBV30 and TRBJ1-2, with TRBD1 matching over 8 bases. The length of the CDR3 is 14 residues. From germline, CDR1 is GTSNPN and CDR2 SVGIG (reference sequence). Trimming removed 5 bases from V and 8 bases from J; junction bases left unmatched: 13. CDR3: CAWHRQGIVGGYTF. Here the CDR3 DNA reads TGTGCCTGGCATAGACAGGGGATCGTGGGCGGCTACACCTTC.

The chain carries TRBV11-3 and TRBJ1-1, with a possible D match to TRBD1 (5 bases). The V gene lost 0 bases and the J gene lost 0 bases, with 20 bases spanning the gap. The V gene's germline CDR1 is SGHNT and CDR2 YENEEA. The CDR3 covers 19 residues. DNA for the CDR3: TGTGCCAGCAGCTTAGAAGCTTGGGGGGGAGGCACCTTGAACACTGAAGCTTTCTTT. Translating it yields CASSLEAWGGGTLNTEAFF.

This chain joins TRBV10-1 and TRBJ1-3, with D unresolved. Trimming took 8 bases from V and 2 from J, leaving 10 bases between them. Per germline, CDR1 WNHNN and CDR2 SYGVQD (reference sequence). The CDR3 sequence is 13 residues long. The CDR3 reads CASGGGPGNTIYF. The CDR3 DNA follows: TGCGCCAGCGGCGGAGGACCTGGAAACACCATATATTTT.

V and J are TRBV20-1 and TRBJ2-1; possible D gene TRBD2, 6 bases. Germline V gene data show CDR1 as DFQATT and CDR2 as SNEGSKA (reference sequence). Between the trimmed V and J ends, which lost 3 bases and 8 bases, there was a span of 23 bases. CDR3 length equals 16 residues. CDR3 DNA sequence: TGCAGTGCTAGTGACCTTCGGGATACGGAGCGGGATGAGCAGTTCTTC. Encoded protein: CSASDLRDTERDEQFF.

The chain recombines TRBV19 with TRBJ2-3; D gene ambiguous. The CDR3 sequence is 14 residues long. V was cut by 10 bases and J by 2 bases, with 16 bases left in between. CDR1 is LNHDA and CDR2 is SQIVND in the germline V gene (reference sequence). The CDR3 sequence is CATRGGGTTDTQYF. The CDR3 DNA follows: TGTGCCACCCGCGGCGGCGGAACCACAGATACGCAGTATTTT.

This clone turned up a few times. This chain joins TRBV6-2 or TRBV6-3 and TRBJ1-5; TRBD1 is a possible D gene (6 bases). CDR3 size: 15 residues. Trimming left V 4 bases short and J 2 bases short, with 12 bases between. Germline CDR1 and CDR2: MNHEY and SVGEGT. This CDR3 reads CASSSTGGGNQPQHF. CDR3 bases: TGTGCCAGCAGTTCGACAGGAGGAGGCAATCAGCCCCAGCATTTT.

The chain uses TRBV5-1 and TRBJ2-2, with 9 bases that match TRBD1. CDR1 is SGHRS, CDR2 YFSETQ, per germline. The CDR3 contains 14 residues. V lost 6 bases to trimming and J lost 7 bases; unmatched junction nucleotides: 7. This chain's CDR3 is CASKGTGSIGELFF. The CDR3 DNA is TGCGCCAGCAAGGGGACAGGGAGTATCGGGGAGCTGTTTTTT.

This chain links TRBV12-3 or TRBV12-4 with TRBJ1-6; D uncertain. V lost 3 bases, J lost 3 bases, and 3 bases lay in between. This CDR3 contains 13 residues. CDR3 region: CASSFGYNSPLHF. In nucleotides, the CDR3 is TGTGCCAGCAGTTTCGGCTATAATTCACCCCTCCACTTT.